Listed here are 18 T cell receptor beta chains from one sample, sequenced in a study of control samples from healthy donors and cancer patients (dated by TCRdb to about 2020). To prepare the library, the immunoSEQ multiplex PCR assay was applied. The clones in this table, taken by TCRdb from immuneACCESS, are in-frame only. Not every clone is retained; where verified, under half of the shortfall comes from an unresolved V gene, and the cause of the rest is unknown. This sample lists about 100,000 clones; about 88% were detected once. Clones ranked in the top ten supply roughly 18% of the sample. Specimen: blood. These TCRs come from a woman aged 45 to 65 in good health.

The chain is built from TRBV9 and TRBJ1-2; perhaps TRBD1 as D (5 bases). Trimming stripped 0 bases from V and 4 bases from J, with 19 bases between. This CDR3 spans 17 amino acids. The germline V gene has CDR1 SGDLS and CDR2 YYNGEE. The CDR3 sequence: CASSVVAGSLEGYGYTF. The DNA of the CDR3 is TGTGCCAGCAGCGTAGTTGCAGGGTCCCTAGAGGGCTATGGCTACACCTTC.

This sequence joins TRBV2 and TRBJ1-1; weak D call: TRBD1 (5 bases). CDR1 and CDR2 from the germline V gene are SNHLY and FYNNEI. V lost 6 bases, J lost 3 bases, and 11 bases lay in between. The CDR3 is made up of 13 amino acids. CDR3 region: CASRGLGDTEAFF. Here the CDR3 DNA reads TGTGCCAGCAGGGGGCTGGGGGACACTGAAGCTTTCTTT.

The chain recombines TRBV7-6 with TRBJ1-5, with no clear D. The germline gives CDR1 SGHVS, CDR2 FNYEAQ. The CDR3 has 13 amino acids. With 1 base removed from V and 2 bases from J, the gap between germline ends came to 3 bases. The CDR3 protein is CASSLDGNQPQHF. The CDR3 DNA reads TGTGCCAGCAGCTTAGATGGCAATCAGCCCCAGCATTTT.

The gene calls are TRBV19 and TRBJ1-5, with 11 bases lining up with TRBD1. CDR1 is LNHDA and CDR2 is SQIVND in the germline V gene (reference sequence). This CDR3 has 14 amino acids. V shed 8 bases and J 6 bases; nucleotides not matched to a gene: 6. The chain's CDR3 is CASGTGGGVQPQHF. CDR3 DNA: TGTGCCAGTGGGACAGGGGGAGGTGTTCAGCCCCAGCATTTT.

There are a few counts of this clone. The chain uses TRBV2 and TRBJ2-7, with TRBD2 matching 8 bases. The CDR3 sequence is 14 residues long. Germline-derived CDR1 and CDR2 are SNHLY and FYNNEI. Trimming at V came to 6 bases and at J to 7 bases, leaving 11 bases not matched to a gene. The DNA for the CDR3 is TGTGCCAGCAGACTTAGCGGGGACAATATAGAGCAGTACTTC. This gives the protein CASRLSGDNIEQYF.

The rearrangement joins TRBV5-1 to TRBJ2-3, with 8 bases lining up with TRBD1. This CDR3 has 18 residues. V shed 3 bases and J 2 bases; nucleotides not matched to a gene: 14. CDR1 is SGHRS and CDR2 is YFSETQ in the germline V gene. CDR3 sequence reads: CASSSPLTGGRITDTQYF. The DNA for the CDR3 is TGCGCCAGCAGCTCACCCCTTACAGGGGGGAGAATCACAGATACGCAGTATTTT.

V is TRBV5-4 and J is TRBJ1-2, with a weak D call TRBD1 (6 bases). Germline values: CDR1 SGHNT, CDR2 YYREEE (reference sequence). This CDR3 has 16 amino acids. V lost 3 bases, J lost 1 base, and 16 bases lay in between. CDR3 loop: CASSSAGDIFNYGYTF. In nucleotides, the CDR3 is TGTGCCAGCAGCTCGGCAGGGGACATATTTAACTATGGCTACACCTTC.

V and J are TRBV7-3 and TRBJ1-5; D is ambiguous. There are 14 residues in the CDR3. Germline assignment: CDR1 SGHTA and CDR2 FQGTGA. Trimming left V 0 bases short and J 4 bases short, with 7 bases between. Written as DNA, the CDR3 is TGTGCCAGCAGCTTAACGTTGGGAAATCAGCCCCAGCATTTT. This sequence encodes CASSLTLGNQPQHF.

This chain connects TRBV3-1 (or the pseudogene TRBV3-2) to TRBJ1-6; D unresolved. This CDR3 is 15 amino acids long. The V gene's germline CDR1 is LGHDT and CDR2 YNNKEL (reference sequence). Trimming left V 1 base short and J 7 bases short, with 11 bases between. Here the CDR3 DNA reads TGTGCCAGCAGCCAAGGTCCTCTAAACAATTCACCCCTCCACTTT. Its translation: CASSQGPLNNSPLHF.

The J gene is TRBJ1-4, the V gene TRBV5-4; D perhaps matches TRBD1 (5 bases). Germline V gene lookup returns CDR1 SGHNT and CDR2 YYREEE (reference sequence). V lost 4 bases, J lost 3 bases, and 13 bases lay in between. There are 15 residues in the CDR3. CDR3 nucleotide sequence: TGTGCCAGCAGCCCGACACAGGCAGCTAATGAAAAACTGTTTTTT. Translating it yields CASSPTQAANEKLFF.

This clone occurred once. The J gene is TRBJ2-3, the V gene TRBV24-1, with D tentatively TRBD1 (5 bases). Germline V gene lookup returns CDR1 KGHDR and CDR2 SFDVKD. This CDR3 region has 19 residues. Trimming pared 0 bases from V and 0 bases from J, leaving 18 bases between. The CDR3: CATSDLTVSRGGSTDTQYF. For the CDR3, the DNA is TGTGCCACCAGTGATTTGACTGTTTCAAGGGGCGGTAGCACAGATACGCAGTATTTT.

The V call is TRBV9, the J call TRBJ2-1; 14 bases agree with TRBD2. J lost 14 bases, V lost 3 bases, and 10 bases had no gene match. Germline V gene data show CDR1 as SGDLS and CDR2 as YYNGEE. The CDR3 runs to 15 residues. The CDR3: CASSASGTSGSLEFF. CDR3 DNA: TGTGCCAGCAGCGCATCCGGGACTAGCGGGAGTTTGGAGTTCTTC. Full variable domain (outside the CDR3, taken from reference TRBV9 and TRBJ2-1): DSGVTQTPKHLITATGQRVTLRCSPRSGDLSVYWYQQSLDQGLQFLIQYYNGEERAKGNILERFSAQQFPDLHSELNLSSLELGDSALYFCASSASGTSGSLEFFGPGTRLTVL.

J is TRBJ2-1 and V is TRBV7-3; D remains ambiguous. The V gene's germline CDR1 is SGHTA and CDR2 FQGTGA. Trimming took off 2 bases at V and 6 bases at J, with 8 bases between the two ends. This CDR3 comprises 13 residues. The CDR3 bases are TGTGCCAGCAGCTTAGGTACCCTCAATGAGCAGTTCTTC. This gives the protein CASSLGTLNEQFF.

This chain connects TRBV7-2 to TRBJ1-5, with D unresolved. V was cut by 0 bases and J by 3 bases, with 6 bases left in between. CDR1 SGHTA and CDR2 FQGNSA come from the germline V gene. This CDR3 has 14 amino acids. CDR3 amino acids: CASSLAGINQPQHF. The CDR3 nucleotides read TGTGCCAGCAGCTTAGCCGGTATCAATCAGCCCCAGCATTTT.

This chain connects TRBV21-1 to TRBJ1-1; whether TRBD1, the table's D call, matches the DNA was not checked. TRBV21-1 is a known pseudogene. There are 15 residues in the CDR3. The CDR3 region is CASSTTGTMNTEAFF. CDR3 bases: TGTGCCAGCAGCACGACCGGGACAATGAACACTGAAGCTTTCTTT.

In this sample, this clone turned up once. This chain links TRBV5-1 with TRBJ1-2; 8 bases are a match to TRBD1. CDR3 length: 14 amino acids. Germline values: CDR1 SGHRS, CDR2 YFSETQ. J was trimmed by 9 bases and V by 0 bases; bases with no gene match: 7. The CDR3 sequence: CASSLEGTGISYTF. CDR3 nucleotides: TGCGCCAGCAGCTTGGAGGGGACAGGCATCAGCTACACCTTC.

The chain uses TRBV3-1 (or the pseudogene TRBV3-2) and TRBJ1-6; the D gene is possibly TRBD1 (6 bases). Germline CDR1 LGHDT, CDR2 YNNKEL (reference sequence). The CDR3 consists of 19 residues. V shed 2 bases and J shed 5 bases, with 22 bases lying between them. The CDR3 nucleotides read TGTGCCAGCAGCCAAAATCAGCCGACAGGTGGTGCGGATAATTCACCCCTCCACTTT. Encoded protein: CASSQNQPTGGADNSPLHF.

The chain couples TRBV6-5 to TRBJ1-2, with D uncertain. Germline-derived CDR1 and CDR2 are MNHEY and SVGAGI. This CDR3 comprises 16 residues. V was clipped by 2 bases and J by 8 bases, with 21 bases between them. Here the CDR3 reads CASSYRAGPLFYGYTF. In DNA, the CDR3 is TGTGCCAGCAGTTACCGGGCCGGCCCCCTGTTCTACGGCTACACCTTC.